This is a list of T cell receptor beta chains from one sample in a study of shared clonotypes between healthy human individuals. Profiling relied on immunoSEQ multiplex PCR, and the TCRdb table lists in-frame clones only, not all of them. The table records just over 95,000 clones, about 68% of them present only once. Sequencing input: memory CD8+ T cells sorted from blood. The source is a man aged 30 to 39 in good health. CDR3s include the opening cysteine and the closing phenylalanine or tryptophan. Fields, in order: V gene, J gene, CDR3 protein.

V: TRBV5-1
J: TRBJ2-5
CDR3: CASSLALGYQVWTQYF

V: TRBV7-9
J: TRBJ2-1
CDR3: CASSSGLAGVGYNEQFF

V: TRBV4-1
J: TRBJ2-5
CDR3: CASSQDGGTLETQYF

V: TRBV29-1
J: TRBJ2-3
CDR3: CSVEVTNTDTQYF

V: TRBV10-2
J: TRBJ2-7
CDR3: CASTSGSYYEQYF

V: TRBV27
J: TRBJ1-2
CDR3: CASSLAGGYGYTF

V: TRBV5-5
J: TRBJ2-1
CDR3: CASSLGLGGDEQFF

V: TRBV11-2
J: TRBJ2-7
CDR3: CASSLGKYQGYEQYF

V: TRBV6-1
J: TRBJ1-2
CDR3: CASSEEAATGFYGYTF

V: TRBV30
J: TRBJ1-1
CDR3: CAWSTDPGNTEAFF

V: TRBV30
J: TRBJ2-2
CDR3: CAWSVPLLGAVETGELFF

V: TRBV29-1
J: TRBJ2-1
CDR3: CSVPDRANNEQFF

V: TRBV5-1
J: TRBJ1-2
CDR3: CASSGGQGSYGYTF

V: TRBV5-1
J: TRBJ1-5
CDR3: CASSVDQPQHF

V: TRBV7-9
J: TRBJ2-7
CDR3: CASPDGSYEQYF

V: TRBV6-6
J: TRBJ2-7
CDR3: CASSSDEGNPGEQYF

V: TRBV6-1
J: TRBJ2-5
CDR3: CASSEALEVWRESETQYF

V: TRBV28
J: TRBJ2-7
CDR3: CASERDDYEQYF

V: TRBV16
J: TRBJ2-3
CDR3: CASRNTGFGTDTQYF

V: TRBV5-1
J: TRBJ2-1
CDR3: CASSLDWGSSYNEQFF

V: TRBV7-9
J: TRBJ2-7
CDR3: CASSFLTEGHEQYF

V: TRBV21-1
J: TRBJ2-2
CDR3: CASSLWTSPTGELFF

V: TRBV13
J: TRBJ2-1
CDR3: CASSPDRVGEQFF

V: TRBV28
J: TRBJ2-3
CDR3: CASSSPIYTQYF

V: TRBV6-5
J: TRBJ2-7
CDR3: CASSYWGEYEQYF

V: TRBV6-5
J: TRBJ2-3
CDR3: CASSFRDRALSDTQYF

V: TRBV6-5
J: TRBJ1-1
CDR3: CASSSIGVGTEAFF

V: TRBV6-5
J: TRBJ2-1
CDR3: CASKQGPRDEQFF

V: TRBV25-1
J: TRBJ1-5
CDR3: CASSAGTGVQPQHF

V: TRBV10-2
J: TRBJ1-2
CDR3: CASSYPYGYTF

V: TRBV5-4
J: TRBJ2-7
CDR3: CASSHTSFHEQYF

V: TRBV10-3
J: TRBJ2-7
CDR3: CAISINFPDEQYF

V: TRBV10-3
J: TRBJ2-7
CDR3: CAISVGTKAYEQYF

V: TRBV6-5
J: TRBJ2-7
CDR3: CASSYQSSYEQYF

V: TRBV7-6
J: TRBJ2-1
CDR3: CASSPLAASYNEQFF

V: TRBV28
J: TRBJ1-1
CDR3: CASSFGFAATEAFF

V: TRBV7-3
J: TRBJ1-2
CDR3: CASSPGQGIDGYTF

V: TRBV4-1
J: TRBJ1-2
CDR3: CASSQVRTQGYGYTF

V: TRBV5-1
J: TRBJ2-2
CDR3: CASSPGQPGRGVVPGELFF

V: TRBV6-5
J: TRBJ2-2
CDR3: CASSYEGLAGTGELFF

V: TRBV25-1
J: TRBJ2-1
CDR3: CASSQRTSEINEQFF

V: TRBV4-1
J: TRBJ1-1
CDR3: CASSQYAQLNTEAFF

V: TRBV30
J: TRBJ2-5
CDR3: CAWSLGTQETQYF

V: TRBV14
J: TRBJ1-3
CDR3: CASSQDRVGQVISGNTIYF

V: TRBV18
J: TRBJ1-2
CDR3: CASSPVGDNYGYTF

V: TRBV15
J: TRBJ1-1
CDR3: CATSVRDREAFF

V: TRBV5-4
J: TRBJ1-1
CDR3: CASRRGAGGVNTEAFF

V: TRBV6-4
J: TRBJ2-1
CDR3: CASSPTGGANEQFF

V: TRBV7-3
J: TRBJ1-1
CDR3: CASSLQGRTEAFF

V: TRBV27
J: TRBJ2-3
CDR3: CASRPLGTDTQYF

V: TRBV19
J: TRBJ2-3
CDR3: CASSIGTAITDTQYF

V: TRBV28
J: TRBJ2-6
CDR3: CASLAGSSGANVLTF

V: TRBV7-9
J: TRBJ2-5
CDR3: CASSTDEETQYF

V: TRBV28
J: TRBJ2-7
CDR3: CASSARVFPRYEQYF

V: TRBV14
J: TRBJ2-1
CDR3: CASSPEMGVNEQFF

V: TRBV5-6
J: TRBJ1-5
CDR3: CASSLGGRGNQPQHF

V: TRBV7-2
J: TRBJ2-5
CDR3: CASSLALQETQYF

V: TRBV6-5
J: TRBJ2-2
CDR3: CASSYSSSDGGELFF

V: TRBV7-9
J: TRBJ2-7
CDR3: CASSLEVGGLLSYEQYF